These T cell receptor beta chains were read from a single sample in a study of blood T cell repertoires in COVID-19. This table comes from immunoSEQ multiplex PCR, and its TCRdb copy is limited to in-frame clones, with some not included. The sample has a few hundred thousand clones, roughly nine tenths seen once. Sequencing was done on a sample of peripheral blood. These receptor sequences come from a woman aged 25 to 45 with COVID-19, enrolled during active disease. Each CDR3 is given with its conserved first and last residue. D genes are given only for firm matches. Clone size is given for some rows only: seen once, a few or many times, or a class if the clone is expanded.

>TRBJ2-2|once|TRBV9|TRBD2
CASSSGLAGGLNTGELFF
TGTGCCAGCAGCTCAGGACTAGCGGGGGGCCTGAACACCGGGGAGCTGTTTTTT
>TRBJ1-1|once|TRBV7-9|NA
CASSPSGGLKAFF
TGTGCCAGCAGCCCCAGTGGGGGGTTAAAAGCTTTCTTT
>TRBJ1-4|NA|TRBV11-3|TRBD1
CASSFPDRAGEKLFF
TGTGCCAGCAGCTTCCCGGACAGGGCCGGAGAAAAACTGTTTTTT
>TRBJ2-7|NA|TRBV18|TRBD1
CASSLGQGVAYEQYF
TGTGCCAGCTCGCTCGGACAGGGTGTCGCCTACGAGCAGTACTTC
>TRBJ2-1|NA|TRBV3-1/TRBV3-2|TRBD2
CASSLERGTYNEQFF
TGTGCCAGCAGCCTGGAGCGGGGGACGTACAATGAGCAGTTCTTC
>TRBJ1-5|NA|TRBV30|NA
CAWSRGEGNQPQHF
TGTGCCTGGAGTAGAGGTGAGGGCAATCAGCCCCAGCATTTT
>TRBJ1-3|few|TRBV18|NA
CASSPVIVRGAPSGNTIYF
TGTGCCAGCTCACCGGTGATCGTTCGGGGGGCCCCCTCTGGAAACACCATATATTTT
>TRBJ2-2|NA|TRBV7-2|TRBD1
CASSLERTGDFLNTGELFF
TGTGCCAGCAGCTTAGAGAGGACAGGGGATTTTTTAAACACCGGGGAGCTGTTTTTT
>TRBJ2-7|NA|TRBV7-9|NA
CASSFGGASYEQYF
TGTGCCAGCAGCTTTGGGGGGGCCTCCTACGAGCAGTACTTC
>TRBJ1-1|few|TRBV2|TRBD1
CATLGQMNTEAFF
TGTGCCACCTTGGGACAGATGAACACTGAAGCTTTCTTT
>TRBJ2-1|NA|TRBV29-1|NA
CSGGAANEQFF
TGCAGCGGGGGGGCAGCGAATGAGCAGTTCTTC
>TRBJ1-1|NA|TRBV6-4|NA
CASSQAPTNTEAFF
TGTGCCAGCTCGCAGGCTCCGACGAACACTGAAGCTTTCTTT
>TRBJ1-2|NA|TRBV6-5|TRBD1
CASILSGTGDVGYTF
TGTGCCAGCATCCTATCCGGGACAGGGGATGTAGGCTACACCTTC
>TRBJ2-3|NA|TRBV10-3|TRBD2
CAISQGSGGRDGQYF
TGTGCCATCAGCCAGGGTAGCGGGGGCCGGGATGGGCAGTATTTT
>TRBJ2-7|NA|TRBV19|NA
CASSIGEGIYEQYF
TGTGCCAGTAGTATAGGAGAGGGAATCTACGAGCAGTACTTC
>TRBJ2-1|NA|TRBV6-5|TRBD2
CASSSPRGGPYNEQFF
TGTGCCAGCAGTTCGCCGCGGGGGGGACCCTACAATGAGCAGTTCTTC
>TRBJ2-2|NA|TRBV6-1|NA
CASREGQMNTGELFF
TGTGCCAGCAGGGAAGGACAGATGAACACCGGGGAGCTGTTTTTT
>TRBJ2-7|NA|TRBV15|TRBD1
CATSSDREREQYF
TGTGCCACCAGCAGTGACAGGGAACGAGAGCAGTACTTC
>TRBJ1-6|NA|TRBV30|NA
CAWSEKWSSYNSPLHF
TGTGCCTGGAGTGAGAAGTGGAGCTCCTATAATTCACCCCTCCACTTT
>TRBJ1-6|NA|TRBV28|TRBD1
CASSYGTGDFSPLHF
TGTGCCAGCAGTTATGGGACAGGGGACTTTTCACCCCTCCACTTT
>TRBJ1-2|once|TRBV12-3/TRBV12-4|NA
CASRGAANYGYTF
TGTGCCAGCCGGGGAGCGGCGAACTATGGCTACACCTTC
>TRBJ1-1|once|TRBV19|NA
CASSSRTVMNTEAFF
TGTGCCAGTAGTTCTCGGACAGTTATGAACACTGAAGCTTTCTTT
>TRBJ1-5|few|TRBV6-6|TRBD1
CASRAGGLNQPQHF
TGTGCCAGCAGGGCAGGGGGCCTCAATCAGCCCCAGCATTTT
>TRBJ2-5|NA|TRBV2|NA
CASSAGRKNQETQYF
TGTGCCAGCAGTGCTGGCAGAAAGAACCAAGAGACCCAGTACTTC
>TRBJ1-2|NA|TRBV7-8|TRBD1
CASSLQGEANYGYTF
TGTGCCAGCAGCTTGCAGGGGGAAGCTAACTATGGCTACACCTTC
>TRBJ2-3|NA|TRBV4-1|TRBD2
CASSQPSGTRGTQYF
TGCGCCAGCAGCCAACCTTCCGGGACTAGGGGTACGCAGTATTTT
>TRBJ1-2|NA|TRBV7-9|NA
CASLGGNYGYTF
TGTGCCAGCTTGGGCGGGAACTATGGCTACACCTTC
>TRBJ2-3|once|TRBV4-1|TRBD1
CASSRRGGSDTDTQYF
TGCGCCAGCAGCCGCCGAGGGGGCAGTGACACAGATACGCAGTATTTT
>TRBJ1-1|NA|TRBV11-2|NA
CASSPTEKMNTEAFF
TGTGCCAGCAGCCCCACAGAAAAGATGAACACTGAAGCTTTCTTT
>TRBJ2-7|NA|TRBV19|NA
CASADRISYEQYF
TGTGCCAGCGCTGACAGAATCTCCTACGAGCAGTACTTC
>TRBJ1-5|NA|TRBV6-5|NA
CASSSTPNQPQHF
TGTGCCAGCAGTTCGACACCAAATCAGCCCCAGCATTTT
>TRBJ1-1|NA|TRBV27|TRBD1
CASSYGGGTGNTEAFF
TGTGCCAGCAGTTATGGTGGTGGGACAGGGAACACTGAAGCTTTCTTT
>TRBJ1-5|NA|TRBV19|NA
CASSIRAHQPQHF
TGTGCCAGTAGTATAAGAGCCCATCAGCCCCAGCATTTT
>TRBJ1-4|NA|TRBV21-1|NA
CASSRVGGGNEKLFF
NA
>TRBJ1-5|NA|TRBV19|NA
CASSPTMSDDNQPQHF
TGTGCCAGTAGCCCTACCATGTCCGATGACAATCAGCCCCAGCATTTT
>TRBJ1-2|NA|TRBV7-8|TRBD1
CASSISSGGTGYGYTF
TGTGCCAGCAGCATATCCTCCGGCGGGACAGGATATGGCTACACCTTC
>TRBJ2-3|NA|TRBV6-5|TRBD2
CASSYSGLAGMTQYF
TGTGCCAGCAGTTATTCCGGACTAGCGGGTATGACGCAGTATTTT
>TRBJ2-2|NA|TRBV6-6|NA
CASSYLSSPRELFF
TGTGCCAGCAGTTACCTGAGCTCACCCAGGGAGCTGTTTTTT
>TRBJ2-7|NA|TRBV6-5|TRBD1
CASSSGGSSYEQYF
TGTGCCAGCAGTTCAGGGGGCTCCTCCTACGAGCAGTACTTC
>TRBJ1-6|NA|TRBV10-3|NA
CAISPQPTHNSPLHF
TGTGCCATCAGTCCACAGCCGACCCATAATTCACCCCTCCACTTT
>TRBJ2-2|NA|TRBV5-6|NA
CASSLLDTGELFF
TGTGCCAGCAGCTTGCTCGACACCGGGGAGCTGTTTTTT
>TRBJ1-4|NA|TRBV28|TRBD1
CASSSLTGANEKLFF
TGTGCCAGCAGTTCATTGACAGGGGCTAATGAAAAACTGTTTTTT